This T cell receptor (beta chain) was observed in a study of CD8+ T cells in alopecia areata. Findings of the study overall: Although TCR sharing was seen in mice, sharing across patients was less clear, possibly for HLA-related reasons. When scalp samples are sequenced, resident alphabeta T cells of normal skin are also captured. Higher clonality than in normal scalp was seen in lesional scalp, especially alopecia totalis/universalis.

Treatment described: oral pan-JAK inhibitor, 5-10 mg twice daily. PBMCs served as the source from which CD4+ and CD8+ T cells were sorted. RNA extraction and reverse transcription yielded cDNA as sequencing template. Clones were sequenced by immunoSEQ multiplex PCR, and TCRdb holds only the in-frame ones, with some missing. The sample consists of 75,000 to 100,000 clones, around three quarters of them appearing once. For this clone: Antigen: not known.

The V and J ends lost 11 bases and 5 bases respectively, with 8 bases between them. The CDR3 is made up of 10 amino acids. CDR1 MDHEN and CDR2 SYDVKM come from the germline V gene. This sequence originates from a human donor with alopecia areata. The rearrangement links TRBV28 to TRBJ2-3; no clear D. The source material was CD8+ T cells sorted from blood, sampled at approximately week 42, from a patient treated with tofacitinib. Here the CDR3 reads CASTGDTQYF. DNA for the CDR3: TGTGCCTCGACTGGAGATACGCAGTATTTT.